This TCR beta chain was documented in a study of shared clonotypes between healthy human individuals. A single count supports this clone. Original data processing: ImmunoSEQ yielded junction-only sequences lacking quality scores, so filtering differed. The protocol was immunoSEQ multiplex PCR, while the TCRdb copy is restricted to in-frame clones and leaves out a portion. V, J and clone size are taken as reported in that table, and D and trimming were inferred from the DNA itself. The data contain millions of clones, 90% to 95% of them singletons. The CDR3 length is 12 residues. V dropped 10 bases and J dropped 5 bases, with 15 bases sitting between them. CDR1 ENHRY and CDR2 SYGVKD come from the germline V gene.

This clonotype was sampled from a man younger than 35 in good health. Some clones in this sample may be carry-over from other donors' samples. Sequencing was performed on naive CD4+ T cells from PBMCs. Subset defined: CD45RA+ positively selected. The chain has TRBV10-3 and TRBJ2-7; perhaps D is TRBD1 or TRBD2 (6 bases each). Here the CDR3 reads CATSGAENEQYF. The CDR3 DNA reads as TGTGCCACTTCGGGGGCTGAGAACGAGCAGTACTTC.